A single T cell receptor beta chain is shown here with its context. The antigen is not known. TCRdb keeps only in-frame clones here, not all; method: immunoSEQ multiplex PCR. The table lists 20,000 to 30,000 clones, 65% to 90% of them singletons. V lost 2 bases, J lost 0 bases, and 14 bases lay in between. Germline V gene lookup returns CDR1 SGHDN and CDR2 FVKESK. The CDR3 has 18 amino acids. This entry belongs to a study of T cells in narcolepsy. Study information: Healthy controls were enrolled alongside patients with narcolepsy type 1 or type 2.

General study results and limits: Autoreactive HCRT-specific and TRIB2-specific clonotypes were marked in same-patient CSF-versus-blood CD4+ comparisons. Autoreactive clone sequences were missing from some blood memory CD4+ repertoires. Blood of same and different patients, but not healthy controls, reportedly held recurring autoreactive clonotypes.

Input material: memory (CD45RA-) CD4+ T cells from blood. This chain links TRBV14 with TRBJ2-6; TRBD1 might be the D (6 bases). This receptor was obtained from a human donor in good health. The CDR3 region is CASSQRGRGGSGANVLTF. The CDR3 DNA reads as TGTGCCAGCAGCCAACGGGGCAGGGGTGGCTCTGGGGCCAACGTCCTGACTTTC. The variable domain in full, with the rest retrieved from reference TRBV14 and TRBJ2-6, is EAGVTQFPSHSVIEKGQTVTLRCDPISGHDNLYWYRRVMGKEIKFLLHFVKESKQDESGMPNNRFLAERTGGTYSTLKVQPAELEDSGVYFCASSQRGRGGSGANVLTFGAGSRLTVL.